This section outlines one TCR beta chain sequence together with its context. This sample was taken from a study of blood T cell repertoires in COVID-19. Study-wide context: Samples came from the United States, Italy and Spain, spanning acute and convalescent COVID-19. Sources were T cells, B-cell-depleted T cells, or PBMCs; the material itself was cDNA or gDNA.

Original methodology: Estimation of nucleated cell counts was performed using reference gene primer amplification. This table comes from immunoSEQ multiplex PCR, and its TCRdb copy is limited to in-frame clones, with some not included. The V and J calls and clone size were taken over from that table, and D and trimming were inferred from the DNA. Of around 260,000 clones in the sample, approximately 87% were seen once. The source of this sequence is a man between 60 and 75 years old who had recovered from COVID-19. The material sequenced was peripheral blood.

This chain's CDR3 is CASSSPTGAGGYTF. CDR3 coding DNA: TGCGCCAGCAGCTCGCCCACAGGGGCAGGAGGCTACACCTTC. The chain employs TRBV5-1 and TRBJ1-2, with 7 bases aligning to TRBD1. There are 14 residues in the CDR3. J was trimmed by 8 bases and V by 3 bases; bases with no gene match: 10. The germline V gene encodes CDR1 SGHRS and CDR2 YFSETQ.